This T cell receptor (beta chain) stems from a study of identifying expanded T cells in peripheral blood (dated by TCRdb to the late 2010s). Looking at the study overall: Technical replicates were generated by sequencing separate aliquots of the same genomic DNA pool, and four replicates were compared pairwise.

The immunoSEQ Assay, which uses bias-controlled multiplex PCR amplification of genomic DNA, was used to profile TCRbeta CDR3 regions. In the paper's pipeline: The absolute abundance of each unique TCRbeta CDR3 region was quantified after sequences were collapsed and filtered. Two models were used to test differential abundance: a binomial model (Fisher-equivalent) and a beta-binomial model that adds time-dependent variance fitted from healthy donors. Clones with fewer than 5 combined templates were excluded, and clones with Benjamini-Hochberg FDR below 0.01 were called differentially abundant. Using the form v = (b*log(k)+a)^2, the beta-binomial variance was modeled as a function of the total template count across the two samples. TCRdb limited this immuneACCESS table to in-frame rearrangements with V and J called. A share of clones is missing; checked studies link under half to unresolved V genes, and the rest is unexplained. V and J calls and clone size follow that table, whereas D and trimming were derived from the DNA. In all, the sample holds some 78,000 clones, and around 90% of those were seen once. The ten most abundant clones make up around 19% of the sample.

No immune events such as infections were documented for the healthy donors during the collection period. Time-dependent variance in a beta-binomial model of T-cell clone differential abundance was calibrated using healthy-donor blood repertoires as a training cohort. The training cohort was composed of roughly 10 healthy donors, 3 female and 7 male. An age range of roughly 29 to 70 years, with an average of roughly 45 years, was recorded for the donors. Whole blood, obtained from a commercial supplier, was collected from each healthy donor at three time points spaced around two weeks apart. For immunosequencing, genomic DNA was extracted from whole blood that had not been sorted. The full study reports these points: Across all healthy-donor time intervals, the beta-binomial model significantly lowered both the number of clones called differentially abundant and the false-positive rate. The binomial model flagged around 1.2 differentially abundant clones between technical replicates but 15 to 17 over about 2 weeks and over 18 over roughly 4 weeks. For all healthy donors, the variance in clone template counts between roughly 2-week samples rose significantly as total template count increased. The authors expected that over much longer intervals, such as months to years, biological variance in healthy repertoires might increase even further.

Remarks on this clone: No antigen is known for it. Base qualities are missing; no much larger clone stands one base away.

The CDR3 runs 15 amino acids, cysteine and phenylalanine included. The only DNA kept is the CDR3, 45 bases in frame from the first base. CDR1 and CDR2 are drawn from the germline V gene (reference sequence): LNHDA, SQIVND. V and J are trimmed by 1 base and 2 bases, and the gene matches miss 3 bases of the junction. Sequencing input: blood. This TCR was recovered from a person between 18 and 70 years old in good health. Here the chain combines TRBV19 and TRBJ2-5, and 8 bases in between align with TRBD1. Here the CDR3 is given as CASSIARDRQETQYF. The DNA sequence is as follows: TGTGCCAGTAGTATAGCAAGGGACAGGCAAGAGACCCAGTACTTC.